The T cell receptor beta chain under discussion was sequenced for a study of OX40 agonist ivuxolimab in advanced cancers. Turning to the study itself: Patients got intravenous ivuxolimab at 0.01 to 10 mg/kg every 2 weeks. Dose-escalation cases comprised hepatocellular carcinoma, melanoma, renal cell or head and neck cancer.

Autoimmune disease history or systemic immunosuppression barred patients. The V end was cut by 4 bases, the J end by 3 bases, with 7 bases between. There are 13 residues in the CDR3. Germline CDR1 SGHRS, CDR2 YFSETQ. Study-wide points: Normalized T-cell clonal expansion was also low in a subset of nonresponders.

Profiling relied on immunoSEQ multiplex PCR, and the TCRdb table lists in-frame clones only, not all of them. The sample comprises roughly 26,000 clones, about 70% of which are singletons, and approximately 15% rests with the top ten. By sample fraction, this clone is medium-sized. Antigen unknown. The sample consisted of CD4+ or CD8+ T cells sorted from blood, taken in a trial of the OX40 agonist ivuxolimab. The source is an adult with an advanced solid tumor such as melanoma, head and neck, liver or kidney cancer. The rearrangement joins TRBV5-1 to TRBJ2-2; D ambiguous. The CDR3 DNA is TGCGCCAGCAGCCGAATCGACACCGGGGAGCTGTTTTTT. It translates to CASSRIDTGELFF. Variable domain in full (rest from reference TRBV5-1 and TRBJ2-2): KAGVTQTPRYLIKTRGQQVTLSCSPISGHRSVSWYQQTPGQGLQFLFEYFSETQRNKGNFPGRFSGRQFSNSRSEMNVSTLELGDSALYLCASSRIDTGELFFGEGSRLTVL.